The rows below give T cell receptor beta chains drawn from one sample of a study of a mutant IDH1 vaccine in newly diagnosed glioma. No antigen is known for these receptors. TCRdb's copy holds only in-frame clones and misses some; the assay was immunoSEQ multiplex PCR. The sample holds approximately 50,000 clones, about 87% seen once. The sequences come from PBMCs, collected from a glioma patient whose treatment included an IDH1 peptide vaccine. These receptor sequences come from a man aged 35-49 years with glioma. The CDR3 runs from the conserved cysteine through the conserved F or W. A D gene is named only where the DNA matches it firmly. Clone size appears in some rows only: once, few, many, or a class for an expanded clone.

TRBJ2-2 | . | TRBV4-2 | . | TGTGCCAGCAGCTCCGCGTGGGATTCTGAGCTGTTTTTT | CASSSAWDSELFF
TRBJ1-2 | . | TRBV2 | TRBD1 | TGTGCCAGCAGCGAGGGGGGACAGGGGGCCTGGGGTAGCTACACCTTC | CASSEGGQGAWGSYTF
TRBJ2-3 | . | TRBV5-1 | . | TGCGCCAGCAGCTTGGCGTTGCGCTTATCAGATACGCAGTATTTT | CASSLALRLSDTQYF
TRBJ2-1 | . | TRBV6-5 | . | TGTGCCAGCCGAACTAGTAGAACTTACAATGAGCAGTTCTTC | CASRTSRTYNEQFF
TRBJ1-2 | . | TRBV12-5 | TRBD1 | TGTGCTAGTGGTATCGAGGGACAGGGGCATGGCTACACCTTC | CASGIEGQGHGYTF
TRBJ1-2 | . | TRBV5-1 | TRBD1 | TGCGCCAGCAGCCCTGGGGTACAGGGGACCTATGGCTACACCTTC | CASSPGVQGTYGYTF
TRBJ1-3 | . | TRBV29-1 | . | TGCAGCGTAGCTCACCACGGCTCTGGAAACACCATATATTTT | CSVAHHGSGNTIYF
TRBJ1-3 | once | TRBV4-3 | . | TGCGCCAGCAGCCAAACTCGAGGGGCTGGAGGAAACACCATATATTTT | CASSQTRGAGGNTIYF
TRBJ1-5 | . | TRBV7-9 | . | TGTGCCAGCAGCTTTGAGCAGGATAGCAATCAGCCCCAGCATTTT | CASSFEQDSNQPQHF
TRBJ2-3 | . | TRBV10-3 | TRBD1 | TGTGCCACCGTAACAGGGGGTCCGACAGATACGCAGTATTTT | CATVTGGPTDTQYF